This T cell receptor beta chain appears in the sequencing data of a study of blood T cell repertoires in COVID-19 (dated by TCRdb to the early 2020s). With regard to the full study: Samples from collaborators originated in the United States, Italy and Spain and spanned both the acute and convalescent phases of COVID-19. The repertoires were made available in a free public database intended to serve as a resource for research on the immune response to SARS-CoV-2. The material from the prospective study consisted of cDNA or gDNA derived from T cells, B-cell-depleted T cells, or PBMCs. Samples came from the ongoing ImmuneRACE study (first 160 participants) plus 1,254 subjects from 6 global collaborators. Where available, HLA class I and class II types were obtained from metadata supplied by the sample provider rather than from assay-based typing. The sample metadata nearly always contained a de-identified subject ID, COVID-19 status, age in years and sex. The dataset comprised deeply sampled blood TCRbeta repertoires from subjects exposed to, actively infected with, or recovered from COVID-19.

What the study reported, not specific to this receptor: The quantity of clinical and demographic metadata differed by source and by participant and was supplied without curation.

Of note for this clone: Its recognized antigen is unknown. There are no base qualities to consult, and no much larger clone falls within one base.

For CDR1 and CDR2, the germline V gene (reference sequence) lists LNHDA and SQIVND. The CDR3 contains 15 residues, cysteine and phenylalanine counted. Of the read, only the CDR3 DNA is kept; its 45 bases are in frame from base 1. Trimming accounts for 7 bases at V and 4 bases at J, while the number of junction bases matched to no gene is 8. Whole blood was collected in K2EDTA tubes by collaborating institutions according to the institutions' own protocols. For TCRbeta analysis, collaborators shipped samples in one of three forms: frozen whole blood, isolated PBMCs, or DNA extracted from either of those sample types. The immunoSEQ Assay, a bias-controlled multiplex PCR, was used to amplify TCRbeta CDR3 regions from genomic DNA. In the original analysis: Nucleated cell counts per sample were estimated from amplification of reference gene primers within the assay. Sequence reads were collapsed and filtered to measure the absolute abundance of every unique TCRbeta CDR3 rearrangement. For each sample, productive Simpson clonality was calculated as the square root of Simpson's diversity index across productive rearrangements. The table was pulled from immuneACCESS by TCRdb, which kept in-frame rearrangements only. Such tables lose some clones; where checked, under half of the loss comes from unresolved V genes, and the rest has no known cause. That table gives V, J and clone size, and the DNA gave D and trimming. The sample table contains about 180,000 clones; only one count was recorded for 83% of them. The ten largest clonotypes hold over 1.5% of the sample.

This TCR derives from a human donor in a cohort sampled during active COVID-19. The source material was peripheral blood. The V and J segments used are TRBV19 and TRBJ1-5; 9 bases in between match TRBD1. CDR3 protein: CASTSGGQGNQPQHF. The nucleotide sequence is given as TGTGCCAGTACCTCAGGGGGACAGGGTAATCAGCCCCAGCATTTT.